This T cell receptor (beta chain) is from a study of identical twins' blood T cells. This CDR3 is built from 13 residues. The germline CDR1 and CDR2 sequences are SGHDT and YYEEEE. Sample barcodes were added at both library ends during cDNA synthesis. TCRdb itself ran the 5' RACE reads through MiXCR, one entry per CDR3 protein. The profile shows 300,000 to 400,000 distinct CDR3 sequences, under 30% of them singletons. This clonotype was seen just once. The antigen remains unidentified. Germline and junction disagree at one end, which may indicate a read error. The study's findings and limits: Twin repertoire similarity may partly reflect shared environment. Twins shared more top CDR3 clonotypes than unrelated donors did.

The sample consisted of PBMCs. The gene calls are TRBV5-6 and TRBJ2-4; 8 bases align to TRBD1. The sequence derives from a woman aged 18 to 50 in good health. In DNA, the CDR3 is TGTGCCAGCAACTTGACAGGGGAAAACATTCAGTACTTC. Protein: CASNLTGENIQYF.